One and the same sample provided the 9 T cell receptor beta chains below, sequenced in a study of HIV-infected patients and healthy controls (dated by TCRdb to the mid-2010s). The study collected follow-up blood from HIV-infected patients roughly three months, about 14 weeks, after antiretroviral therapy began. Whole blood was used without cell fractionation, so the repertoire reflected all unsorted peripheral T cells. Library preparation employed 5' RACE. Instrument on record: Illumina MiSeq. 450 to 500 ng RNA was reverse transcribed with SuperScript III using primers against the alpha and beta constant regions. Separate alpha and beta chain libraries were made by chain-specific third strand synthesis with multiplexing indices. In TCRdb, the public reads were trimmed at Q25 with fastp and aligned with MiXCR, with productive beta chains retained. Every entry covers one CDR3 protein and lists the most common genes and DNA from its rows. The sample table shows roughly 18,000 distinct CDR3 sequences, and 8% to 10% are seen once. In total, the top ten clones hold 20% to 25% of the sample.

Sequencing was performed on blood, taken during antiretroviral therapy. The source of these receptors is an adult with HIV infection.

This clonotype showed up many times. The rearrangement joins TRBV7-9 to TRBJ2-3; possibly TRBD2 for D (6 bases). The CDR3 spans 15 residues. Between the trimmed V and J ends, which lost 1 base and 3 bases, there was a span of 11 bases. The germline V gene has CDR1 SEHNR and CDR2 FQNEAQ (reference sequence). The CDR3 DNA sequence: TGTGCCAGCAGCTTAGAAATTAGCGGTACAGATACGCAGTATTTT. Protein sequence: CASSLEISGTDTQYF.

This clonotype was seen ten or more times. The chain couples TRBV28 to TRBJ1-5; possibly TRBD1 for D (6 bases). CDR1 is MDHEN, CDR2 SYDVKM, per germline. This CDR3 has 18 amino acids. Trimming left V 4 bases short and J 1 base short, with 20 bases between. This chain's CDR3 is CASSSTSRGKKSNQPQHF. Here the CDR3 DNA reads TGTGCCAGCAGTTCTACTTCCAGGGGAAAGAAAAGCAATCAGCCCCAGCATTTT.

This clonotype was found many times. V usage is TRBV29-1 and J usage is TRBJ2-6, with D perhaps matching TRBD2 (5 bases). Germline-derived CDR1 and CDR2 are SQVTM and ANQGSEA. The CDR3 extends over 14 amino acids. Trimming removed 3 bases at V and 4 bases at J, with 10 bases between. As DNA, the CDR3 is TGCAGCGTTGAGATTCGGGAAGGGGCCAACGTCCTGACTTTC. Translating it yields CSVEIREGANVLTF.

In this sample, this clonotype turned up many times. The chain combines TRBV27 with TRBJ2-3, with D unclear. Germline-derived CDR1 and CDR2 are MNHEY and SMNVEV (reference sequence). CDR3 length: 16 amino acids. V gave up 3 bases and J gave up 0 bases, with 13 bases separating them. The CDR3 here is CASSLGTATSTDTQYF. The CDR3 DNA reads as TGTGCCAGCAGTTTGGGTACGGCGACTAGCACAGATACGCAGTATTTT.

This clonotype was observed many times. This chain connects TRBV6-5 to TRBJ2-7; D unclear. The germline V gene has CDR1 MNHEY and CDR2 SVGAGI. V was clipped by 1 base and J by 2 bases, with 9 bases between them. The CDR3 runs to 14 residues. The CDR3: CASSYYGSAYEQYF. The CDR3 nucleotides are TGTGCCAGCAGTTACTACGGCAGTGCCTACGAGCAGTACTTC.

This clonotype has a handful of counts. V gene TRBV5-4 combines with J gene TRBJ1-2; D unclear. Germline assignment: CDR1 SGHNT and CDR2 YYREEE (reference sequence). Trimming took off 4 bases at V and 4 bases at J, with 17 bases between the two ends. CDR3 length: 15 amino acids. The CDR3 here is CASSPGLSQAYGYTF. In nucleotides, the CDR3 is TGTGCCAGCAGCCCAGGACTGTCTCAAGCCTATGGCTACACCTTC.

This clonotype was seen many times. V and J are TRBV6-6 and TRBJ2-1; D possibly uses TRBD1 or TRBD2 (5 bases each). Germline V gene lookup returns CDR1 MNHNY and CDR2 SVGAGI (reference sequence). V lost 5 bases to trimming and J lost 6 bases, with 14 bases between them. The CDR3 sequence is 14 residues long. DNA of the CDR3: TGTGCCAGCAGTCGCCGGGACGGGATCAATGAGCAGTTCTTC. Its protein product is CASSRRDGINEQFF.

This clonotype was picked up many times. The V and J genes are TRBV7-9 and TRBJ1-1; TRBD1 might be the D (6 bases). The ends were cut back, 6 bases at V and 7 bases at J, with 15 bases in the middle. Germline CDR1 and CDR2: SEHNR and FQNEAQ (reference sequence). The length of the CDR3 is 13 residues. The DNA of the CDR3 is TGTGCCAGCAGTGTACAGGGAGCGTTTGAAGCTTTCTTT. Amino acids: CASSVQGAFEAFF.

This clonotype showed up many times. V usage is TRBV6-4 and J usage is TRBJ1-5; D is undetermined. The CDR3 loop spans 13 amino acids. V shed 3 bases and J shed 4 bases, with 7 bases lying between them. The germline V gene has CDR1 MRHNA and CDR2 SNTAGT. This CDR3 reads CASSDFPNQPQHF. As DNA, the CDR3 is TGTGCCAGCAGTGATTTCCCTAATCAGCCCCAGCATTTT.